A selection of T cell receptor beta chains follows, all from one sample in a study of blood T cell repertoires in COVID-19. Here immunoSEQ multiplex PCR was the method, and the copy in TCRdb shows in-frame clones only, minus some. Of roughly 150,000 clones listed, around four fifths were seen once; the top ten hold about 10%. The material sequenced was peripheral blood. The receptor source for this set is a woman of 80 years or more with active or convalescent COVID-19. Both conserved end residues are part of each CDR3. D genes are given only for firm matches. Expanded clones are given a class, and other clones once, few, many or no size at all.

.	TRBD1	TRBV7-9	15	TRBJ1-5	CASSSTGDSNQPQHF	TGTGCCAGCAGCTCCACAGGGGATAGCAATCAGCCCCAGCATTTT
few	.	TRBV19	13	TRBJ1-4	CASSGNRDEKLFF	TGTGCCAGTAGTGGAAACAGGGATGAAAAACTGTTTTTT
.	TRBD2	TRBV10-1	13	TRBJ2-7	CASSESTGGEQYF	TGCGCCAGCAGTGAGTCGACGGGGGGCGAGCAGTACTTC
.	.	TRBV29-1	15	TRBJ1-1	CSAKRDTGENTEAFF	TGCAGCGCCAAGAGGGACACCGGGGAGAACACTGAAGCTTTCTTT
few	.	TRBV27	14	TRBJ1-6	CASRWGHDNSPLHF	TGTGCCAGCAGGTGGGGCCATGATAATTCACCCCTCCACTTT
.	.	TRBV6-1	13	TRBJ1-5	CASSEGTRLPQHF	TGTGCCAGCAGTGAAGGGACTCGCCTGCCCCAGCATTTT
.	.	TRBV28	12	TRBJ1-2	CASRIPGIGYTF	TGTGCCAGCAGAATCCCAGGGATCGGCTACACCTTC
.	.	TRBV19	13	TRBJ2-5	CASSRDNQETQYF	TGTGCCAGTAGTAGGGACAACCAAGAGACCCAGTACTTC
many	TRBD2	TRBV5-1	15	TRBJ2-2	CASRSGLASAGELFF	TGCGCCAGCAGGAGCGGACTAGCATCCGCCGGGGAGCTGTTTTTT
.	.	TRBV7-2	15	TRBJ1-5	CASSLLGLSNQPQHF	TGTGCCAGCAGCTTACTAGGTCTAAGCAATCAGCCCCAGCATTTT
.	TRBD1	TRBV30	15	TRBJ1-2	CAWSVGTGGTYGYTF	TGTGCCTGGAGTGTGGGGACAGGGGGCACCTATGGCTACACCTTC
.	TRBD2	TRBV7-9	18	TRBJ2-3	CASSSGASGVPRTDTQYF	TGTGCCAGCAGCAGTGGGGCTAGCGGGGTACCGAGGACAGATACGCAGTATTTT
.	.	TRBV6-5	14	TRBJ1-1	CASRRTDLNTEAFF	TGTGCCAGCAGGCGGACAGACCTGAACACTGAAGCTTTCTTT
.	TRBD1	TRBV15	14	TRBJ1-1	CATSVGTGETEAFF	TGTGCCACCAGCGTCGGGACAGGGGAGACTGAAGCTTTCTTT
.	TRBD1	TRBV10-3	15	TRBJ2-3	CAIRPGTASTDTQYF	TGTGCCATCCGCCCCGGGACAGCTAGCACAGATACGCAGTATTTT
.	TRBD1	TRBV29-1	13	TRBJ2-3	CSVVRDSTDTQYF	TGCAGCGTGGTCCGGGACAGTACAGATACGCAGTATTTT
.	TRBD1	TRBV7-9	14	TRBJ1-1	CASSLQGAYTEAFF	TGTGCCAGCAGCTTACAGGGGGCTTACACTGAAGCTTTCTTT
.	.	TRBV5-6	16	TRBJ2-1	CASSTKPWFPYNEQFF	TGTGCCAGCAGCACCAAGCCTTGGTTTCCCTACAATGAGCAGTTCTTC
once	TRBD1	TRBV11-2	14	TRBJ1-2	CASSLWTGPGGYTF	TGTGCCAGCAGCCTTTGGACAGGGCCTGGAGGCTACACCTTC
.	TRBD1	TRBV7-9	15	TRBJ1-2	CASSLTGGAGYGYTF	TGTGCCAGCAGCTTGACAGGGGGCGCGGGCTATGGCTACACCTTC
once	.	TRBV18	12	TRBJ2-1	CASSPGNNEQFF	TGTGCCAGCTCACCAGGCAACAATGAGCAGTTCTTC
.	.	TRBV9	17	TRBJ1-3	CASLCPRRGRSGNTIYF	TGTGCCAGTCTATGCCCGCGGCGGGGGCGTTCTGGAAACACCATATATTTT
.	.	TRBV12-3/TRBV12-4	12	TRBJ2-7	CASSHSRGEQYF	TGTGCCAGCAGCCATTCAAGGGGTGAGCAGTACTTC
.	TRBD1	TRBV6-2/TRBV6-3	17	TRBJ1-2	CASSSPGQGSSNYGYTF	TGTGCCAGCAGTTCGCCGGGACAGGGTTCCTCTAACTATGGCTACACCTTC
.	.	TRBV12-3/TRBV12-4	13	TRBJ1-1	CASTVGGSTEAFF	TGTGCCAGCACCGTGGGAGGAAGCACTGAAGCTTTCTTT
.	.	TRBV7-9	16	TRBJ2-3	CASRRTGTRERDTQYF	TGTGCCAGCAGGAGAACCGGGACAAGAGAAAGAGATACGCAGTATTTT
.	TRBD2	TRBV5-4	15	TRBJ2-3	CASRRSGGATDTQYF	TGTGCCAGCAGGCGAAGCGGGGGGGCCACAGATACGCAGTATTTT
.	TRBD1	TRBV5-1	16	TRBJ1-5	CASSPEGQMNNQPQHF	TGCGCCAGCAGCCCCGAGGGACAGATGAACAATCAGCCCCAGCATTTT